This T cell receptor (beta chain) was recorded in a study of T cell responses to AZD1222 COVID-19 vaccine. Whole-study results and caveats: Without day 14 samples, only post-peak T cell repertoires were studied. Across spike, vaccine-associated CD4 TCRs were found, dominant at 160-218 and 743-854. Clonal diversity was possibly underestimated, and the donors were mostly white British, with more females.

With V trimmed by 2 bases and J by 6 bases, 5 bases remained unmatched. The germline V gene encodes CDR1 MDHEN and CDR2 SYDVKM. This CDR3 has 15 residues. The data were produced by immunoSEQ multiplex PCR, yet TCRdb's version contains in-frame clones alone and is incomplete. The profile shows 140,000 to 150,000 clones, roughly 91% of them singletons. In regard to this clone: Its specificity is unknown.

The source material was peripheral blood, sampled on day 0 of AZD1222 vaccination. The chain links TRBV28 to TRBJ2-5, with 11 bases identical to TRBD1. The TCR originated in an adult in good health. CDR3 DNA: TGTGCCAGCAGTTTAGGGGGACAGGGGGTCAAGACCCAGTACTTC. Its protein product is CASSLGGQGVKTQYF.